The clone carrying this T cell receptor beta chain was seen just once. Source study methods: Reference gene primer amplification in the assay estimated nucleated cell counts. Assay: immunoSEQ multiplex PCR; the TCRdb copy retains only in-frame clones and omits some. V, J and clone size are those of that table, while D and trimming were read from the DNA. In the table there are 100,000 or so clones, approximately 89% of which are singletons. This sample was taken from a study of blood T cell repertoires in COVID-19. About the study: Collection of acute and convalescent COVID-19 samples took place in the United States, Italy and Spain. T cells, B-cell-depleted T cells, or PBMCs supplied cDNA or gDNA.

Material for sequencing was peripheral blood. This receptor was identified in a man in his sixties with acute or convalescent COVID-19.

The CDR3 nucleotides are TGTGCCAGCACCCGAGGCGTGTCAGATAATGAAAAACTGTTTTTT. Amino acids: CASTRGVSDNEKLFF. The rearrangement joins TRBV2 to TRBJ1-4, with no clear D. The CDR3 is 15 amino acids. V was trimmed by 7 bases and J by 4 bases, leaving 16 bases between them. Germline CDR1 reads SNHLY; CDR2 reads FYNNEI.